One and the same sample provided the 23 T cell receptor beta chains below, sequenced in a study of blood T cell repertoires in COVID-19. The repertoire was sequenced with immunoSEQ multiplex PCR; TCRdb's copy has only in-frame clones and lacks some. Among about 200,000 clones listed, around 84% were seen once. The sequenced sample was peripheral blood. The receptors originated from a woman at least 80 years old with acute or convalescent COVID-19.

The V and J genes are TRBV7-9 and TRBJ1-1; D not certain. CDR3 length: 14 amino acids. Germline V CDR1 and CDR2: SEHNR, FQNEAQ (reference sequence). Trimming left V 3 bases short and J 4 bases short, with 12 bases between. The CDR3, as DNA: TGTGCCAGCAGCTTCTCTGAGGGAGGCACTGAAGCTTTCTTT. Translating gives CASSFSEGGTEAFF. The complete variable domain, with remaining parts taken from reference TRBV7-9 and TRBJ1-1, reads DTGVSQNPRHKITKRGQNVTFRCDPISEHNRLYWYRQTLGQGPEFLTYFQNEAQLEKSRLLSDRFSAERPKGSFSTLEIQRTEQGDSAMYLCASSFSEGGTEAFFGQGTRLTVV.

The chain couples TRBV7-2 to TRBJ2-7, with a weak D call TRBD2 (6 bases). The CDR3 has 14 residues. Trimming pared 3 bases from V and 3 bases from J, leaving 12 bases between. Germline values: CDR1 SGHTA, CDR2 FQGNSA. The CDR3 region has the DNA TGTGCCAGCAGCTTTCGTAGCGGAGACTACGAGCAGTACTTC. It translates to CASSFRSGDYEQYF.

The chain joins TRBV6-2 or TRBV6-3 to TRBJ2-2; D is ambiguous. Trimming left V 7 bases short and J 0 bases short, with 27 bases between. Germline-derived CDR1 and CDR2 are MNHEY and SVGEGT. This CDR3 contains 20 residues. CDR3 nucleotides: TGTGCCAGCATCCCCAGGCCGCCAGGATATTTGACCACGAACACCGGGGAGCTGTTTTTT. Protein sequence: CASIPRPPGYLTTNTGELFF.

The V and J genes are TRBV5-1 and TRBJ1-2, with D unresolved. The CDR3 spans 14 residues. Deletions cut 3 bases from V and 4 bases from J, with 13 bases between. Per the germline V gene, CDR1 is SGHRS and CDR2 is YFSETQ. The CDR3 DNA reads as TGCGCCAGCAGCTCAGGTCAACAGTTCTATGGCTACACCTTC. Protein sequence: CASSSGQQFYGYTF.

The chain is built from TRBV28 and TRBJ2-7; D call uncertain. V was cut by 10 bases and J by 2 bases, with 12 bases left in between. CDR1 and CDR2 from the germline V gene are MDHEN and SYDVKM. CDR3 length: 12 residues. CDR3 sequence (DNA): TGTGCCACCGCTCAGGTTCCCTACGAGCAGTACTTC. It is translated as CATAQVPYEQYF.

The chain combines TRBV19 with TRBJ1-1, with 9 positions matching TRBD1. Trimming removed 5 bases from V and 11 bases from J; junction bases left unmatched: 9. This CDR3 region has 13 residues. Germline V gene data show CDR1 as LNHDA and CDR2 as SQIVND (reference sequence). The CDR3: CASSSRDRAGAFF. In DNA, the CDR3 is TGTGCCAGTAGTTCCCGGGACAGGGCGGGGGCTTTCTTT.

The chain recombines TRBV19 with TRBJ1-2; perhaps TRBD1 as D (5 bases). The CDR3 runs to 15 residues. The germline gives CDR1 LNHDA, CDR2 SQIVND (reference sequence). Trimming took 5 bases from V and 4 from J, leaving 17 bases between them. The CDR3 reads CASSAQGGTGYGYTF. CDR3 sequence (DNA): TGTGCCAGTAGTGCCCAGGGAGGAACAGGCTATGGCTACACCTTC.

This chain links TRBV2 with TRBJ2-2; TRBD1 aligns across 9 bases. The length of the CDR3 is 15 residues. In germline, CDR1 is SNHLY, CDR2 FYNNEI. Trimming took 2 bases from V and 4 from J; bases not matched to a gene: 2. For the CDR3, the DNA is TGTGCCAGCAGTGAACAGGGACAGGGCACCGGGGAGCTGTTTTTT. Translation gives CASSEQGQGTGELFF.

This rearrangement joins TRBV2 to TRBJ2-2; 10 nucleotides agree with TRBD1. V lost 8 bases, J lost 7 bases, and 13 bases stayed unmatched. Germline lookup yields CDR1 SNHLY and CDR2 FYNNEI. CDR3 length equals 16 residues. CDR3 residues: CASQYGTGDGGGELFF. CDR3 nucleotides: TGTGCCAGCCAGTATGGGACAGGGGATGGTGGCGGGGAGCTGTTTTTT.

The chain joins TRBV24-1 to TRBJ2-7; TRBD2 is a possible D gene (5 bases). Between the trimmed V and J ends, which lost 2 bases and 2 bases, there was a span of 12 bases. CDR3 length equals 15 residues. The germline gives CDR1 KGHDR, CDR2 SFDVKD. The CDR3 coding sequence is TGTGCCACCAGTGATTCCCGCAGCGGTGCCTACGAGCAGTACTTC. Translating it yields CATSDSRSGAYEQYF.

The DNA of the CDR3 is TGTGCCTGGAGTGAGGGGCCTGAAGCTTTCTTT. This gives the protein CAWSEGPEAFF. The rearrangement uses TRBV30 and TRBJ1-1; possibly TRBD1 for D (5 bases). V lost 1 base to trimming and J lost 6 bases, with 6 bases between them. CDR1 and CDR2 (germline): GTSNPN, SVGIG (reference sequence). This CDR3 spans 11 amino acids.

The gene calls are TRBV18 and TRBJ2-3; 13 bases fit TRBD2. The CDR3 loop spans 17 amino acids. CDR1 and CDR2 (germline): KGHSH, LQKENI. V lost 0 bases and J lost 4; bases outside the gene matches: 4. CDR3 protein: CASSPPGLAGLADTQYF. In nucleotides, the CDR3 is TGTGCCAGCTCACCACCGGGACTAGCGGGATTGGCAGATACGCAGTATTTT.

The rearrangement joins TRBV5-1 to TRBJ2-1; perhaps TRBD2 as D (6 bases). Deletions cut 0 bases from V and 1 base from J, with 8 bases between. This CDR3 is built from 15 residues. The V gene's germline CDR1 is SGHRS and CDR2 YFSETQ. The CDR3 coding sequence is TGCGCCAGCAGCTTGGCTAGCGTGTCCTACAATGAGCAGTTCTTC. It encodes CASSLASVSYNEQFF.

This clone was observed a single time. V and J are TRBV3-1 (or the pseudogene TRBV3-2) and TRBJ2-3; 10 nucleotides agree with TRBD1. The germline CDR1 and CDR2 sequences are LGHDT and YNNKEL (reference sequence). The CDR3 covers 18 residues. Germline trimming cut 3 bases from V and 1 base from J; bases unmatched to any gene: 10. CDR3 loop: CASSHRIKTGGGTDTQYF. The CDR3 bases are TGTGCCAGCAGCCACCGGATTAAGACAGGGGGCGGCACAGATACGCAGTATTTT.

This chain links TRBV6-5 with TRBJ1-1, with 11 bases identical to TRBD1. Losses at the gene ends were 6 bases for V and 4 bases for J; bases not matched to a gene: 4. The CDR3 has 14 residues. The germline CDR1 and CDR2 sequences are MNHEY and SVGAGI. The CDR3 protein is CASRGQGAATEAFF. The CDR3 DNA reads as TGTGCCAGCAGAGGACAGGGGGCGGCCACTGAAGCTTTCTTT.

The chain combines TRBV7-8 with TRBJ2-5, with 9 bases fitting TRBD1. CDR1 SGHVS and CDR2 FQNEAQ come from the germline V gene. The ends lost 1 base at V and 7 bases at J; junction bases unmatched: 4. CDR3 length: 14 residues. This CDR3 reads CASSLGDRVVTQYF. The CDR3 DNA reads as TGTGCCAGCAGCTTAGGGGACAGGGTGGTGACCCAGTACTTC.

The chain couples TRBV11-3 to TRBJ2-3, with 8 nucleotides matching TRBD1. The CDR3 is 15 amino acids. V was pared by 5 bases and J by 2 bases, with 6 bases of the junction left unmatched. CDR1 SGHNT and CDR2 YENEEA come from the germline V gene. CDR3 residues: CASSQRTGFTDTQYF. The CDR3 nucleotides read TGTGCCAGCAGCCAACGGACAGGGTTCACAGATACGCAGTATTTT.

The chain uses TRBV24-1 and TRBJ1-1; possibly TRBD1 for D (5 bases). With 4 bases removed from V and 8 bases from J, the gap between germline ends came to 13 bases. This CDR3 spans 13 amino acids. Germline values: CDR1 KGHDR, CDR2 SFDVKD. The CDR3 DNA reads TGTGCCACCAGTGACCCACGGGGGGGGGAAGCTTTCTTT. Its protein is CATSDPRGGEAFF.

The chain recombines TRBV18 with TRBJ2-7; perhaps TRBD1 as D (7 bases). V was trimmed by 6 bases and J by 0 bases, leaving 15 bases between them. The CDR3 is made up of 15 amino acids. Germline-derived CDR1 and CDR2 are KGHSH and LQKENI. CDR3 nucleotides: TGTGCCAGCTCGTCATCGGGGGACAGCTCCTACGAGCAGTACTTC. This encodes CASSSSGDSSYEQYF.

CDR3 region: CASSLGLFHQETQYF. The CDR3 bases are TGTGCCAGCAGCTTAGGGCTCTTCCACCAAGAGACCCAGTACTTC. The V and J genes are TRBV7-9 and TRBJ2-5; no clear D gene. This CDR3 spans 15 amino acids. CDR1 and CDR2 (germline): SEHNR, FQNEAQ (reference sequence). Trimming shortened V by 1 base and J by 0 bases, and 9 bases separated the two germline ends.

This sequence joins TRBV7-6 and TRBJ1-3; no reliable D call. CDR3 length: 14 amino acids. Germline lookup yields CDR1 SGHVS and CDR2 FNYEAQ. V lost 5 bases, J lost 10 bases, and 18 bases lay in between. CDR3 region: CASSEALAWPTIYF. The CDR3, as DNA: TGTGCCAGCAGCGAGGCCCTTGCTTGGCCTACCATATATTTT. The entire variable domain, with the rest obtained from reference TRBV7-6 and TRBJ1-3, is as follows: GAGVSQSPRYKVTKRGQDVALRCDPISGHVSLYWYRQALGQGPEFLTYFNYEAQQDKSGLPNDRFSAERPEGSISTLTIQRTEQRDSAMYRCASSEALAWPTIYFGEGSWLTVV.

J is TRBJ2-3 and V is TRBV28, with D possibly matching TRBD2 (6 bases). From germline, CDR1 is MDHEN and CDR2 SYDVKM. V gave up 4 bases and J gave up 7 bases, with 18 bases separating them. The CDR3 loop spans 15 amino acids. This chain's CDR3 is CASSSFGTGDNTQYF. The CDR3 DNA reads TGTGCCAGCAGTTCTTTTGGGACGGGAGACAATACGCAGTATTTT. Full variable domain (remainder filled in from reference TRBV28 and TRBJ2-3): DVKVTQSSRYLVKRTGEKVFLECVQDMDHENMFWYRQDPGLGLRLIYFSYDVKMKEKGDIPEGYSVSREKKERFSLILESASTNQTSMYLCASSSFGTGDNTQYFGPGTRLTVL.

V is TRBV30 and J is TRBJ1-6, with 11 positions matching TRBD1. Germline-derived CDR1 and CDR2 are GTSNPN and SVGIG (reference sequence). V was clipped by 5 bases and J by 7 bases; unmatched bases: 1. CDR3 size: 13 residues. The CDR3 coding sequence is TGTGCCTGGGGGACAGGGGGAAATTCACCCCTCCACTTT. It specifies CAWGTGGNSPLHF.